This T cell receptor beta chain was sequenced during a study of CD8 T cells in Susac syndrome. Losses at the gene ends were 5 bases for V and 4 bases for J; bases not matched to a gene: 6. The CDR3 has 13 amino acids. The V gene's germline CDR1 is SQVTM and CDR2 ANQGSEA. With random hexamers, 0.5 to 1 ug RNA was reverse transcribed. An immunoSEQ multiplex PCR amplified TCR beta CDR3 over 54 Vbeta and 13 Jbeta. TCRdb independently ran MiXCR on the immunoSEQ multiplex PCR reads; one entry per CDR3 protein. The repertoire holds almost 450,000 distinct CDR3 sequences, with 75% to 90% as singletons. The TCR originated in a human donor with multiple sclerosis. The rearrangement joins TRBV29-1 to TRBJ2-7, with TRBD1 matching over 9 bases. Material: CD8+ T cells from PBMCs. This chain's CDR3 is CSVRTGAQYEQYF. The CDR3 region has the DNA TGCAGCGTTCGGACAGGGGCGCAATACGAGCAGTACTTC.